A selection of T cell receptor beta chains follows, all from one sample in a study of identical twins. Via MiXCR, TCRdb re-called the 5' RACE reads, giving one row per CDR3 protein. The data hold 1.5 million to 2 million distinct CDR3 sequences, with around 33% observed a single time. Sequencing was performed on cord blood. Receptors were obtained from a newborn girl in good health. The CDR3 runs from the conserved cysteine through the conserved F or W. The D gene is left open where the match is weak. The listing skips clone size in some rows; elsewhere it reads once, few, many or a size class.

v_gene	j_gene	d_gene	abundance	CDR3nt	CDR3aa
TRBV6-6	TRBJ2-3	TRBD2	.	TGTGCCAGCAGTTGCTCGACTAGCGGGACCGATACGCAGTATTTT	CASSCSTSGTDTQYF
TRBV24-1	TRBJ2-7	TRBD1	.	TGTGCCACCAGCCCGACAGGGGTTTACAATGAGCAGTACTTC	CATSPTGVYNEQYF
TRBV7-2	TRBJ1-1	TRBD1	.	TGTGCCAGCATTCAGGGGGTCACTGAAGCTTTCTTT	CASIQGVTEAFF
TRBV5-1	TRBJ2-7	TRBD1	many	TGCGCCAGCAGCTCCGACAGGGAACTCCACGAGCAGTACTTC	CASSSDRELHEQYF
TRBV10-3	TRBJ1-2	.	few	TGTGCCATCAGTGAGTCGTTAGGCATTCTACGGTCCGGCTACACCTTC	CAISESLGILRSGYTF
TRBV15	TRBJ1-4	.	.	TGTGCCACCAGCAACGAGGGGGCTAATGAAAAACTGTTTTTT	CATSNEGANEKLFF
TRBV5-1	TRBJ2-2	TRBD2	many	TGTGCCAGCAGGACTAGCGGGAACACCGGGGAGCTGTTTTTT	CASRTSGNTGELFF
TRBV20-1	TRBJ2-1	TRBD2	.	TGCAGTGCCCCCCTCCTTCGAGCGGGAGGGGAGACCTACAATGAGCAGTTCTTC	CSAPLLRAGGETYNEQFF
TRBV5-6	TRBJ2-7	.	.	TGTGCCAGCAGCTCTTCTCCGGGGGGCGGCTCCTACAATGAGCAGTACTTC	CASSSSPGGGSYNEQYF
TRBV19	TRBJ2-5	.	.	TGTGCCAGTAGCCGACAAGCCTATTACAATGAGCAGTACTTC	CASSRQAYYNEQYF
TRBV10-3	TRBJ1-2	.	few	TGTGCCATCAGTGGGGGACCTGGGGATAACTATGGCTACACCTTC	CAISGGPGDNYGYTF
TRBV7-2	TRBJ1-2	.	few	TGTGCCAGCAGCCTGTACCTACAGGGTTCTAACTATGGCTACACCTTC	CASSLYLQGSNYGYTF
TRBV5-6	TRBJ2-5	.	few	TGTGCCAGCAGCTCGCAGAGCGAGAGGACCCAGTACTTC	CASSSQSERTQYF
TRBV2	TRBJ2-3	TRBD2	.	TGTGCCAGCAGTGCCGGGACTACCACAGATACGCAGTATTTT	CASSAGTTTDTQYF
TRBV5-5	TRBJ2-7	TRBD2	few	TGTGCCAGCAGCGTACTAGCGGGGTACGACGAGCAGTACTTC	CASSVLAGYDEQYF
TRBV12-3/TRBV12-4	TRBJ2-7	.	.	TGTGCCAGCAGTTTGTCGGGCCCGGTTGGGCAGTACTTC	CASSLSGPVGQYF
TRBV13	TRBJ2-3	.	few	TGTGCCAGCAGCTTACGGGCCTTATACACAGATACGCAGTATTTT	CASSLRALYTDTQYF
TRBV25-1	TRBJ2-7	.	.	TGTGCCAGCAGTGTCCGGGCGAGCTCCTACAATGAGCAGTACTTC	CASSVRASSYNEQYF
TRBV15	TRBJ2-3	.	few	TGTGCCACCAGCACAAGACGGCAGTTCACAGATACGCAGTATTTT	CATSTRRQFTDTQYF
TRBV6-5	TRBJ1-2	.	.	TGTGCCAGCAGTACCGGGCCTCGCTATGGCTACACCTTC	CASSTGPRYGYTF
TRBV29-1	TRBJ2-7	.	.	TGCAGCGTTGAACTGCCCAGCTCCTACGAGCAGTACTTC	CSVELPSSYEQYF
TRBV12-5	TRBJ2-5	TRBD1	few	TGTGCTAGTGGTTTGGTAACAGGGACAGGGCATTACAATGAGCAGTACTTC	CASGLVTGTGHYNEQYF
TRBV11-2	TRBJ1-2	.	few	TGTGCCAGCAGCTTGCACCATAACTATGGCTACACCTTC	CASSLHHNYGYTF
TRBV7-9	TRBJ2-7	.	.	TGTGCCAGCAGCTTTGGGGTAGCCCCCAATGAGCAGTACTTC	CASSFGVAPNEQYF
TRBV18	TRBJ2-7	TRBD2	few	TGTGCCAGCTCACCAGTCCTAGCGGGAGGGATCTCCTACGAGCAGTACTTC	CASSPVLAGGISYEQYF
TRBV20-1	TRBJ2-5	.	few	TGCAGTGCTCTCAGGGGATGGCTAAAAGAGACCCAGTACTTC	CSALRGWLKETQYF
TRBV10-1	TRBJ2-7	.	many	TGCGCCAGCAGAAGACAGGACGAGCAGTACTTC	CASRRQDEQYF
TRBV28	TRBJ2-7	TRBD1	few	TGTGCCAGCCGGAAAGCCGGGACAGAGTACTTC	CASRKAGTEYF
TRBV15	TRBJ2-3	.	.	TGTGCCACCAGCACGAAGGCGGGGCCTCCTAGCACAGATACGCAGTATTTT	CATSTKAGPPSTDTQYF
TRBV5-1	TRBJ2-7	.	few	TGCGCCAGCAGCAGGCCAGGCGTCGAGCAGTACTTC	CASSRPGVEQYF
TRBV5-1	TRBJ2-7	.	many	TGCGCCAGCAGGGGTTCACAGGCCTACGAGCAGTACTTC	CASRGSQAYEQYF
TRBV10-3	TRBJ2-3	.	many	TGTGCCATCAGTGAGGCGGACTCTACCTTCACAGATACGCAGTATTTT	CAISEADSTFTDTQYF
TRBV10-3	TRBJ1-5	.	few	TGTGCCATCAGTGCCGACCTGGGGGGGCGCAATCAGCCCCAGCATTTT	CAISADLGGRNQPQHF
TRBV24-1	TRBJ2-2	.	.	TGTGCCACCAGTGATTTTGGGATCGGGGAGCTGTTTTTT	CATSDFGIGELFF
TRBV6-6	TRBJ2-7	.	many	TGTGCCAGCAGTGCCTATGGAGGGAGGATTGCCGAGCAGTACTTC	CASSAYGGRIAEQYF
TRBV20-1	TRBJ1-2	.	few	TGCAGTGCTAGTCCTCACCCTAACTATGGCTACACCTTC	CSASPHPNYGYTF
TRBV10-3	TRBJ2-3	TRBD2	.	TGTGCCATCAGACTAGCGGGGGCCGACCCATCTTTAGATACGCAGTATTTT	CAIRLAGADPSLDTQYF
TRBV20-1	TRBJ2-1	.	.	TGCAGTGCTAGAGATCTCGCAGAATACAATGAGCAGTTCTTC	CSARDLAEYNEQFF
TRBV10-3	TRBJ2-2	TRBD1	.	TGTGCCATCAGTGACAGGGGGCGGAACGGCGGGGAGCTGTTTTTT	CAISDRGRNGGELFF
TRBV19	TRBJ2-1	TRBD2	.	TGTGCCAGTAGTGCTGAACTAGCGGTCCCTTACAATGAGCAGTTCTTC	CASSAELAVPYNEQFF
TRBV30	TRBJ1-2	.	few	TGTGCCTGGAGCCCATCGAGAGTCCTGGACTATGGCTACACCTTC	CAWSPSRVLDYGYTF
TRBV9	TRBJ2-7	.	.	TGTGCCAGCAGCGTAGCTTCGGGGGACTACGAGCAGTACTTC	CASSVASGDYEQYF
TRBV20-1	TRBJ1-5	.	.	TGCAGTGCTAGCCGGGTTAGCCAGCCCCAGCATTTT	CSASRVSQPQHF
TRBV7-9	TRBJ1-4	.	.	TGTGCCAGCAGCTTAAGGTCGAGGCTTAATGAAAAACCGTTTTTT	CASSLRSRLNEKPFF
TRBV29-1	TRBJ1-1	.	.	TGCAGCGGGCACCTGGGCGGCACCATTAAGAACACTGAAGCTTTCTTT	CSGHLGGTIKNTEAFF
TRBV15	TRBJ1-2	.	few	TGTGCCACCAGCAGAGATGGCAGCTATGGCTACACCTTC	CATSRDGSYGYTF
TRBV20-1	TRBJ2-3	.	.	TGCAGTGCGGCCAGGAGGGGCACTAGCACAGATACGCAGTATTTT	CSAARRGTSTDTQYF
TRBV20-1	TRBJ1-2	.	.	TGCAGTGCTATGGGAAGGAGCTATGGCTACACCTTC	CSAMGRSYGYTF
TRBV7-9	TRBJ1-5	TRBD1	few	TGTGCCAGCAGCACACAGGGGGGTCAGCCCCAGCATTTT	CASSTQGGQPQHF
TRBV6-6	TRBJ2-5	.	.	TGTGCCAGCAGTTACGGAACCGTGAGAGGGACGCAAGAGACCCAGTACTTC	CASSYGTVRGTQETQYF
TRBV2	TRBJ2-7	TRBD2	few	TGTGCCAGCAAACTCGATAGCGGGAGGTCCCACGAGCAGTACTTC	CASKLDSGRSHEQYF
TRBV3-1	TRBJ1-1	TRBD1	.	TGTGCCAGCATGCCGGGACAGGGGGAAGCTTTCTTT	CASMPGQGEAFF
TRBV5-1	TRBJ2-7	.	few	TGCGCCAGCAGCTTGGGGTCCCAGCTCTACGAGCAGTACTTC	CASSLGSQLYEQYF
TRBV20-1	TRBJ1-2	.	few	TGCAGTGCTAGCCCGACAGGACTTCCCGGTGGCTACACCTTC	CSASPTGLPGGYTF
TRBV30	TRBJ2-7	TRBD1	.	TGTGCCTGGAATACAGACAGGGATCCCGGCTACGAGCAGTACTTC	CAWNTDRDPGYEQYF